The TCR beta chain under discussion was sequenced for a study of chemoradiotherapy in HPV16-positive cancers. The wider study: Candidate HPV-specific clones and shared TCR motifs came from two HPV16-positive patients.

The table came from immunoSEQ multiplex PCR; TCRdb's copy has only in-frame clones and leaves some out. This sample has 1,000 to 1,500 clones, with just over 85% found just once. The germline CDR1 and CDR2 sequences are SGHTA and FQGNSA. Trimming shortened V by 3 bases and J by 7 bases, and 16 bases separated the two germline ends. CDR3 length: 15 residues. The source was tumor tissue, collected from a patient who underwent chemoradiotherapy. The clonotype was recovered from a human donor with HPV-associated anogenital cancer. The chain has TRBV7-2 and TRBJ1-5; tentatively, D is TRBD1 (5 bases). The CDR3: CASSLAWGRIQPQHF. The DNA of the CDR3 is TGTGCCAGCAGCTTGGCATGGGGACGGATACAGCCCCAGCATTTT.